The rows below give T cell receptor beta chains drawn from one sample of a study of CD8 T cells in ankylosing spondylitis. TCRdb processed the 5' RACE reads anew with MiXCR; each CDR3 protein has one entry. The table has 750,000 to 850,000 distinct CDR3 sequences, about 11% seen once. Sequenced sample: blood, either unsorted or a sorted T cell fraction (not recorded which). The receptors here all came from a male donor with ankylosing spondylitis. Both conserved end residues are part of each CDR3. The order of the fields is J gene, D gene, clone size, V gene, CDR3 protein, CDR3 DNA. D genes are given only for firm matches. Clone size is not always given. Where it is, it says once, few, many or a class for expanded clones.

TRBJ2-5,-,many,TRBV9,CASSVEVGETQYF,TGTGCCAGCAGCGTAGAGGTTGGGGAGACCCAGTACTTC
TRBJ1-1,-,few,TRBV6-5,CASSPIWGEWIF,TGTGCCAGCAGTCCCATTTGGGGGGAGTGGATCTTT
TRBJ2-1,TRBD2,-,TRBV9,CASSVASGRVYNEQFF,TGTGCCAGCAGCGTAGCTAGCGGGAGGGTCTACAATGAGCAGTTCTTC
TRBJ2-1,TRBD2,many,TRBV5-1,CASSLNLAGVGEQFF,TGCGCCAGCAGCTTGAATCTAGCGGGAGTAGGGGAGCAGTTCTTC
TRBJ2-1,-,-,TRBV24-1,CATSDRDGGFRNEQFF,TGTGCCACCAGTGACCGTGACGGGGGATTTCGTAATGAGCAGTTCTTC
TRBJ2-2,-,few,TRBV7-3,CASSLGLGRSTGELFF,TGTGCCAGCAGCTTAGGGTTAGGTCGGAGCACCGGGGAGCTGTTTTTT
TRBJ2-7,TRBD2,-,TRBV5-1,CASCGGPSYEQYF,TGCGCCAGCTGCGGGGGGCCATCCTACGAGCAGTACTTC
TRBJ2-1,-,few,TRBV10-1,CASSALAAGSEQFF,TGCGCCAGCAGTGCCCTTGCCGCGGGGAGTGAGCAGTTCTTC
TRBJ1-2,TRBD1,few,TRBV7-2,CASSLSPQDRAYTF,TGTGCCAGCAGCTTAAGTCCACAGGACAGGGCCTACACCTTC
TRBJ2-7,-,few,TRBV7-2,CASSPPDAFYEQYF,TGTGCCAGCAGCCCGCCGGACGCGTTCTACGAGCAGTACTTC
TRBJ2-1,TRBD2,few,TRBV7-3,CASSLIAGGKVEQFF,TGTGCCAGCAGCTTAATAGCGGGGGGTAAAGTTGAGCAGTTCTTC
TRBJ2-7,-,-,TRBV20-1,CSATAWVLWYEQYF,TGCAGTGCTACCGCATGGGTACTCTGGTACGAGCAGTACTTC
TRBJ2-1,TRBD2,-,TRBV6-2/TRBV6-3,CASSRWFGLAGGMDEQFF,TGTGCCAGCAGCCGTTGGTTCGGACTAGCGGGGGGGATGGATGAGCAGTTCTTC
TRBJ2-7,TRBD1,few,TRBV29-1,CSVTGQGGQYF,TGCAGCGTTACTGGACAGGGCGGGCAGTACTTC
TRBJ1-2,-,-,TRBV7-9,CASSLAINYGYTF,TGTGCCAGCAGCTTAGCGATTAACTATGGCTACACCTTC
TRBJ1-2,TRBD1,many,TRBV29-1,CSVDKGTAARTF,TGCAGCGTTGATAAAGGGACAGCCGCTAGGACCTTC
TRBJ2-1,TRBD1,few,TRBV27,CASSSSRDRSNEQFF,TGTGCCAGCAGTTCGTCCCGGGACAGGTCGAATGAGCAGTTCTTC
TRBJ2-1,TRBD2,-,TRBV6-2/TRBV6-3,CASSLGLAGWEFF,TGTGCCAGCAGTCTAGGACTAGCGGGGTGGGAGTTCTTC
TRBJ2-3,-,many,TRBV6-5,CASSYSSDTQYF,TGTGCCAGCAGTTACAGTTCAGATACGCAGTATTTT
TRBJ2-7,TRBD2,few,TRBV20-1,CSAPNSGGPAYEQYF,TGCAGTGCTCCCAATAGCGGGGGGCCTGCCTACGAGCAGTACTTC
TRBJ1-1,-,-,TRBV4-2,CASSQDDRNTEAFF,TGTGCCAGCAGCCAAGACGACAGGAACACTGAAGCTTTCTTT
TRBJ1-6,-,-,TRBV7-2,CASSLGGWGSPLHF,TGTGCCAGCAGCTTAGGAGGTTGGGGTTCACCCCTCCACTTT
TRBJ2-1,TRBD2,-,TRBV7-7,CASSLRLGTSSYNEQFF,TGTGCTAGCAGCTTAAGGTTAGGGACTAGCTCTTACAATGAGCAGTTCTTC
TRBJ1-2,-,-,TRBV29-1,CSVGGGGYGYTF,TGCAGCGTTGGGGGCGGGGGGTATGGCTACACCTTC
TRBJ2-1,TRBD1,many,TRBV20-1,CSARVGGPYNEQFF,TGCAGTGCTAGAGTAGGGGGCCCTTACAATGAGCAGTTCTTC
TRBJ1-2,-,few,TRBV6-1,CASSRAGRNYGYTF,TGTGCCAGCAGTAGGGCCGGGCGGAACTATGGCTACACCTTC
TRBJ2-5,TRBD2,-,TRBV20-1,CSARSGGTSWGETQYF,TGCAGTGCTCGTAGCGGGGGGACTTCCTGGGGGGAGACCCAGTACTTC